This T cell receptor (beta chain) was recovered during a study of blood T cells in healthy people across ages. The CDR3 runs to 15 residues. V dropped 3 bases and J dropped 8; count of bases not matched to a gene: 7. The germline gives CDR1 KGHSH, CDR2 LQKENI. The authors ran a second PCR of roughly 6 to 12 cycles using a sample-barcoded 5' primer and a J-beta primer mix. Every cDNA molecule carried a tag from a template-switch adaptor bearing 12 random nucleotides. TCRdb re-derived calls from the 5' RACE reads in MiXCR, one entry per CDR3 protein. Found here are fewer than 600,000 distinct CDR3 sequences, about 27% of them singletons; the top ten hold approximately 3.6%. These data were also reused for a study on T cells of mothers and their children. That work states: The donor cohort consisted of a few healthy Caucasian mothers and their six children. The M1S primer of the second PCR added sample barcodes and 2-4 random nucleotides. No persistent microchimeric T cell clones were detected.

The rearrangement links TRBV18 to TRBJ2-4; 10 bases match TRBD1. Sequencing was performed on blood. This TCR derives from a boy aged 2-9 years in good health. CDR3 bases: TGTGCCAGCTCACCCACCCCGGGACAGGGGTACATTCAGTACTTC. It codes for CASSPTPGQGYIQYF.